This TCR beta chain was identified during a study of T cells in Graves' hyperthyroidism and ophthalmopathy. Findings and limits, study-wide: Most thyroid-expanded clonotypes above 0.001 were also found in blood. Ophthalmopathy, as predicted by the model, came a median about seven months after the prediction. In simple terms, a model built on 13 V-J features told ophthalmopathy apart from stable hyperthyroidism.

It was RNA transcripts that yielded the amplified TCR beta CDR3 regions. TCR CDR3 underwent first-round RT-PCR with the HTBI primer set. MiXCR, run by TCRdb on the multiplex PCR reads, gives a single entry per CDR3 protein. The sample includes nearly 600,000 distinct CDR3 sequences, roughly 13% of them seen just once. Points on this clonotype: Its cognate antigen is unknown.

This CDR3 comprises 15 residues. CDR1 DFQATT and CDR2 SNEGSKA come from the germline V gene (reference sequence). Trimming left V 6 bases short and J 1 base short, with 18 bases between. The chain recombines TRBV20-1 with TRBJ1-2, with D perhaps matching TRBD1 (5 bases). The sequence was obtained from a woman younger than 45 with Graves' hyperthyroidism that later progressed to Graves' ophthalmopathy. Sequencing was done on a sample of blood. The CDR3 is CSAPRGRLSNYGYTF. CDR3 nucleotides: TGCAGTGCCCCAAGGGGCAGACTAAGTAACTATGGCTACACCTTC.